A selection of T cell receptor beta chains follows, all from one sample in a study of control samples from healthy donors and cancer patients. The assay was immunoSEQ multiplex PCR, and TCRdb's table has in-frame clones only and misses some. The sample lists 100,000 to 150,000 clones, approximately 92% seen once, with over 2% in the top ten. Sample: blood. Receptor source: a woman in her fifties or sixties in good health. CDR3s include the opening cysteine and the closing phenylalanine or tryptophan. D genes are given only for firm matches. Only some rows state a clone size, as once, few, many or a class for expanded clones.

clone size: -
D gene: TRBD2
J gene: TRBJ2-5
V gene: TRBV5-5
CDR3 DNA: TGTGCCAGCAGCTGGGGTTGGGGGGGCCAAGAGACCCAGTACTTC
CDR3 protein: CASSWGWGGQETQYF

clone size: -
D gene: -
J gene: TRBJ1-1
V gene: TRBV12-3/TRBV12-4
CDR3 DNA: TGTGCCAGCAGCACCCGGGACACTGAAGCTTTCTTT
CDR3 protein: CASSTRDTEAFF

clone size: -
D gene: TRBD1
J gene: TRBJ1-6
V gene: TRBV28
CDR3 DNA: TGTGCCAGCAGTCCCGGACAGGCTTATAATTCACCCCTCCACTTT
CDR3 protein: CASSPGQAYNSPLHF

clone size: -
D gene: -
J gene: TRBJ1-5
V gene: TRBV7-9
CDR3 DNA: TGTGCCAGCAGCATGGACAGTGGCAATCAGCCCCAGCATTTT
CDR3 protein: CASSMDSGNQPQHF

clone size: -
D gene: -
J gene: TRBJ1-2
V gene: TRBV30
CDR3 DNA: TGTGCCTCACTTCAGGGGCCAGGGGGCTACACCTTC
CDR3 protein: CASLQGPGGYTF

clone size: -
D gene: -
J gene: TRBJ2-6
V gene: TRBV5-1
CDR3 DNA: TGCGCCAGCAGCCGTACCTCTGGGGCCAACGTCCTGACTTTC
CDR3 protein: CASSRTSGANVLTF

clone size: -
D gene: TRBD1
J gene: TRBJ2-2
V gene: TRBV30
CDR3 DNA: TGTGCCTGGGATGGACAGGCAAACACCGGGGAGCTGTTTTTT
CDR3 protein: CAWDGQANTGELFF

clone size: -
D gene: TRBD2
J gene: TRBJ2-3
V gene: TRBV3-1/TRBV3-2
CDR3 DNA: TGTGCCAGCAGCCAAGGAAGGGGACTAGCGGGCGTAACTAGCACAGATACGCAGTATTTT
CDR3 protein: CASSQGRGLAGVTSTDTQYF

clone size: -
D gene: TRBD1
J gene: TRBJ2-3
V gene: TRBV10-3
CDR3 DNA: TGTGCCATCAGTGAGTCACAGGGGAGCACCGATACGCAGTATTTT
CDR3 protein: CAISESQGSTDTQYF

clone size: -
D gene: TRBD1
J gene: TRBJ2-7
V gene: TRBV14
CDR3 DNA: TGTGCCAGCAGCCAACCCGGGACAGGGAATTTTCGGGAGCAGTACTTC
CDR3 protein: CASSQPGTGNFREQYF

clone size: -
D gene: -
J gene: TRBJ1-1
V gene: TRBV28
CDR3 DNA: TGTGCCAGCGGCGGAAACACTGAAGCTTTCTTT
CDR3 protein: CASGGNTEAFF

clone size: -
D gene: -
J gene: TRBJ2-1
V gene: TRBV19
CDR3 DNA: TGTGCCAGCCGACTGCGAATAGGGGACAATGAGCAGTTCTTC
CDR3 protein: CASRLRIGDNEQFF

clone size: -
D gene: -
J gene: TRBJ1-3
V gene: TRBV30
CDR3 DNA: TGTGCCTGGAGTATGGGACGCCGCTCTGGAAACACCATATATTTT
CDR3 protein: CAWSMGRRSGNTIYF

clone size: -
D gene: -
J gene: TRBJ1-1
V gene: TRBV30
CDR3 DNA: TGTGCCTGGAGTGTACCCCCGGGATCGGGCACTGAAGCTTTCTTT
CDR3 protein: CAWSVPPGSGTEAFF

clone size: -
D gene: TRBD1
J gene: TRBJ1-1
V gene: TRBV19
CDR3 DNA: TGTGCCAGTGGCGAAGGGACAGGGGACACTGAAGCTTTCTTT
CDR3 protein: CASGEGTGDTEAFF

clone size: once
D gene: -
J gene: TRBJ1-6
V gene: TRBV19
CDR3 DNA: TGTGCCAGTAGTATCGGAGGACGGTCAGCCCTCCACTTT
CDR3 protein: CASSIGGRSALHF

clone size: few
D gene: -
J gene: TRBJ2-2
V gene: TRBV19
CDR3 DNA: TGTGCCAGTAGTTTAGGCGCCGAGGCCGTGAACACCGGGGAGCTGTTTTTT
CDR3 protein: CASSLGAEAVNTGELFF

clone size: -
D gene: -
J gene: TRBJ1-2
V gene: TRBV19
CDR3 DNA: TGTGCCAGTAGTATGGACGGGGGTTCCATCTATGGCTACACCTTC
CDR3 protein: CASSMDGGSIYGYTF

clone size: -
D gene: TRBD2
J gene: TRBJ2-7
V gene: TRBV6-5
CDR3 DNA: TGTGCCAGCAGGGACGCCGGGACTAGTCACTACGAGCAGTACTTC
CDR3 protein: CASRDAGTSHYEQYF

clone size: -
D gene: -
J gene: TRBJ1-6
V gene: TRBV30
CDR3 DNA: TGTGCCTGGAGTGTCAGTCGGGATTTCTCCTATAATTCACCCCTCCACTTT
CDR3 protein: CAWSVSRDFSYNSPLHF

clone size: -
D gene: -
J gene: TRBJ1-3
V gene: TRBV19
CDR3 DNA: TGTGCCAGTTCACTGACACGTCTCTCTGGAAACACCATATATTTT
CDR3 protein: CASSLTRLSGNTIYF

clone size: -
D gene: -
J gene: TRBJ1-1
V gene: TRBV21-1
CDR3 DNA: TGTGCCAGCAGGGGGGGTAATCTCTGGGCTGAAGCTTTCTTT
CDR3 protein: CASRGGNLWAEAFF

clone size: -
D gene: -
J gene: TRBJ1-2
V gene: TRBV12-3/TRBV12-4
CDR3 DNA: TGTGCCAGCAGTAAGGACGGGGGGAGAGGCTACACCTTC
CDR3 protein: CASSKDGGRGYTF

clone size: few
D gene: -
J gene: TRBJ1-5
V gene: TRBV5-6
CDR3 DNA: TGTGCCAGCAGCCAAGGCCTATATAGCAATCAGCCCCAGCATTTT
CDR3 protein: CASSQGLYSNQPQHF

clone size: -
D gene: -
J gene: TRBJ1-2
V gene: TRBV19
CDR3 DNA: TGTGCCAGTAGTACGATCCTTACATCTAACTATGGCTACACCTTC
CDR3 protein: CASSTILTSNYGYTF

clone size: -
D gene: -
J gene: TRBJ1-1
V gene: TRBV5-1
CDR3 DNA: TGCGCCAGCAGCCCGAGTAGGGGCCAAGGCACTGAAGCTTTCTTT
CDR3 protein: CASSPSRGQGTEAFF

clone size: -
D gene: -
J gene: TRBJ2-7
V gene: TRBV28
CDR3 DNA: TGTGCCAGCAGTTTACGGGAGTTCCAGCGGAGCTACGAGCAGTACTTC
CDR3 protein: CASSLREFQRSYEQYF

clone size: -
D gene: -
J gene: TRBJ1-2
V gene: TRBV19
CDR3 DNA: TGTGCCAGCCGGGACTCTAGGCACTATGGCTACACCTTC
CDR3 protein: CASRDSRHYGYTF

clone size: -
D gene: TRBD2
J gene: TRBJ2-1
V gene: TRBV5-8
CDR3 DNA: TGTGCCAGCAGCTTCGGAATTAGCGGGGGGGCCTTTTTCAATGAGCAGTTCTTC
CDR3 protein: CASSFGISGGAFFNEQFF

clone size: -
D gene: -
J gene: TRBJ2-4
V gene: TRBV6-6
CDR3 DNA: TGTGCCAGCTCACCAGCCGGAAGGGGAGCCAAAAACATTCAGTACTTC
CDR3 protein: CASSPAGRGAKNIQYF

clone size: -
D gene: -
J gene: TRBJ1-6
V gene: TRBV5-1
CDR3 DNA: TGCGCCAGCAGGATACAGACTACCTATAATTCACCCCTCCACTTT
CDR3 protein: CASRIQTTYNSPLHF

clone size: few
D gene: -
J gene: TRBJ1-4
V gene: TRBV4-1
CDR3 DNA: TGCGCCAGCAGCCATGAACAGTGGACTAATGAAAAACTGTTTTTT
CDR3 protein: CASSHEQWTNEKLFF

clone size: -
D gene: TRBD2
J gene: TRBJ2-5
V gene: TRBV18
CDR3 DNA: TGTGCCAGCTCACCGGCTAGCGGGGACCTCCAAGAGACCCAGTACTTC
CDR3 protein: CASSPASGDLQETQYF

clone size: -
D gene: TRBD1
J gene: TRBJ1-2
V gene: TRBV12-3/TRBV12-4
CDR3 DNA: TGTGCCAGCAATGTTGGGACAGAGAACGGCTACACCTTC
CDR3 protein: CASNVGTENGYTF

clone size: -
D gene: -
J gene: TRBJ1-1
V gene: TRBV19
CDR3 DNA: TGTGCCAGTAGTATCCCACCAGGGGAAGCTTTCTTT
CDR3 protein: CASSIPPGEAFF

clone size: -
D gene: TRBD1
J gene: TRBJ2-7
V gene: TRBV6-5
CDR3 DNA: TGTGCCAGCAGCCGAGGACAGGCCGGGACCTACGAGCAGTACTTC
CDR3 protein: CASSRGQAGTYEQYF

clone size: -
D gene: TRBD1
J gene: TRBJ1-5
V gene: TRBV6-6
CDR3 DNA: TGTGCCAGCAGTTACCCGGGACAGGGAAAGCCCCAGCATTTT
CDR3 protein: CASSYPGQGKPQHF

clone size: -
D gene: -
J gene: TRBJ2-5
V gene: TRBV10-2
CDR3 DNA: TGCGCCAGCAGTGTAGTTTTAGAGACCCAGTACTTC
CDR3 protein: CASSVVLETQYF

clone size: -
D gene: -
J gene: TRBJ1-1
V gene: TRBV19
CDR3 DNA: TGTGCCAGTAGGGAGCCAGGGAAGAACACTGAAGCTTTCTTT
CDR3 protein: CASREPGKNTEAFF

clone size: -
D gene: -
J gene: TRBJ1-2
V gene: TRBV5-6
CDR3 DNA: TGTGCCAGCAGCTTGGATGGCTATGGCTACACCTTC
CDR3 protein: CASSLDGYGYTF

clone size: -
D gene: -
J gene: TRBJ2-7
V gene: TRBV10-2
CDR3 DNA: TGCGCCAGCAGAACCGGGGCAGGGTCCTACGAGCAGTACTTC
CDR3 protein: CASRTGAGSYEQYF

clone size: -
D gene: -
J gene: TRBJ1-6
V gene: TRBV4-1
CDR3 DNA: TGCGCCAGCAGCCAAGATCGTGGGAATATGTATAATTCACCCCTCCACTTT
CDR3 protein: CASSQDRGNMYNSPLHF

clone size: -
D gene: -
J gene: TRBJ1-5
V gene: TRBV20-1
CDR3 DNA: TGCAGTGCTAGTTTGGTAGAAAGCAATCAGCCCCAGCATTTT
CDR3 protein: CSASLVESNQPQHF

clone size: -
D gene: -
J gene: TRBJ1-1
V gene: TRBV6-6
CDR3 DNA: TGTGCCAGCACGGCGGGCGTCCGATCCGCTGAAGCTTTCTTT
CDR3 protein: CASTAGVRSAEAFF

clone size: -
D gene: -
J gene: TRBJ2-5
V gene: TRBV28
CDR3 DNA: TGTGCCAGCAGTTGGGGGAGTAAAGAGACCCAGTACTTC
CDR3 protein: CASSWGSKETQYF

clone size: -
D gene: TRBD1
J gene: TRBJ1-6
V gene: TRBV11-2
CDR3 DNA: TGTGCCAGCAGCGTGGGACAGGTTAATAATTCACCCCTCCACTTT
CDR3 protein: CASSVGQVNNSPLHF

clone size: -
D gene: TRBD1
J gene: TRBJ1-3
V gene: TRBV5-6
CDR3 DNA: TGTGCCAGCAGGGACAGGGCCACTGGAAACACCATATATTTT
CDR3 protein: CASRDRATGNTIYF

clone size: -
D gene: -
J gene: TRBJ2-2
V gene: TRBV4-2
CDR3 DNA: TGTGCCAGCAGCCAAGATCCCTGGCCAGGGGCGAACACCGGGGAGCTGTTTTTT
CDR3 protein: CASSQDPWPGANTGELFF

clone size: -
D gene: -
J gene: TRBJ1-3
V gene: TRBV6-5
CDR3 DNA: TGTGCCAGCAGTTCCCGGGGAGGGAACGGAAACACCATATATTTT
CDR3 protein: CASSSRGGNGNTIYF

clone size: -
D gene: TRBD2
J gene: TRBJ2-7
V gene: TRBV5-8
CDR3 DNA: TGTGCCAGCAGCGGCGGGGGGTACCTCTCCTACGAGCAGTACTTC
CDR3 protein: CASSGGGYLSYEQYF

clone size: -
D gene: TRBD1
J gene: TRBJ1-2
V gene: TRBV5-1
CDR3 DNA: TGCGCCAGCAGCTTGGGGAGAGGGGACAGGGGGCATAACTATGGCTACACCTTC
CDR3 protein: CASSLGRGDRGHNYGYTF

clone size: few
D gene: -
J gene: TRBJ1-2
V gene: TRBV12-3/TRBV12-4
CDR3 DNA: TGTGCCAGCAGTCCGGACCCGTATGGCTACACCTTC
CDR3 protein: CASSPDPYGYTF

clone size: -
D gene: -
J gene: TRBJ1-1
V gene: TRBV30
CDR3 DNA: TGTGCCTGGGACGGGAGAGTCACTGAAGCTTTCTTT
CDR3 protein: CAWDGRVTEAFF

clone size: -
D gene: -
J gene: TRBJ2-7
V gene: TRBV21-1
CDR3 DNA: TGTGCCAGCAGCAAGGGCGGGGCAGGGGGCTACGAGCAGTACTTC
CDR3 protein: CASSKGGAGGYEQYF

clone size: -
D gene: -
J gene: TRBJ1-1
V gene: TRBV3-1/TRBV3-2
CDR3 DNA: TGTGCCAGCAGCCAATCTGTACAGGCGAACACTGAAGCTTTCTTT
CDR3 protein: CASSQSVQANTEAFF

clone size: -
D gene: -
J gene: TRBJ2-7
V gene: TRBV11-2
CDR3 DNA: TGTGCCAGCAGCTTAAGGGGATTCCGGGACACGGATATCTACGAGCAGTACTTC
CDR3 protein: CASSLRGFRDTDIYEQYF

clone size: -
D gene: -
J gene: TRBJ1-2
V gene: TRBV24-1
CDR3 DNA: TGTGCCACCGGAGGGACGGCCGGCGATGGCTACACCTTC
CDR3 protein: CATGGTAGDGYTF

clone size: -
D gene: TRBD1
J gene: TRBJ1-3
V gene: TRBV10-3
CDR3 DNA: TGTGCCATCAGCGGGACAGGTGGAAACACCATATATTTT
CDR3 protein: CAISGTGGNTIYF

clone size: -
D gene: -
J gene: TRBJ2-3
V gene: TRBV2
CDR3 DNA: TGTGCCAGCAGTGAAGGGACTGGGGTGGATACGCAGTATTTT
CDR3 protein: CASSEGTGVDTQYF

clone size: -
D gene: -
J gene: TRBJ1-1
V gene: TRBV28
CDR3 DNA: TGTGCCAGCATAGGGGTTAACACTGAAGCTTTCTTT
CDR3 protein: CASIGVNTEAFF